This T cell receptor beta chain is drawn from a study of blood T cell repertoires in COVID-19. Measured with immunoSEQ multiplex PCR; TCRdb has only the in-frame clones, and not every one. The data contain about 35,000 clones, 80% to 90% of them singletons. The TCR comes from a man older than 75 with active COVID-19. The sample was peripheral blood.

CDR3 sequence (DNA): TGTGCCACCAGCGACAGGGGGCATTATGGCTACACCTTC. Translation: CATSDRGHYGYTF. The rearrangement joins TRBV24-1 to TRBJ1-2, with 10 bases lining up with TRBD1. From germline, CDR1 is KGHDR and CDR2 SFDVKD. The CDR3 spans 13 residues. Germline trimming cut 7 bases from V and 5 bases from J; bases unmatched to any gene: 3.